This T cell receptor beta chain was captured in a study of T cells after yellow fever vaccination. Study at large: Fractions with few cells were prepared using SMART-Seq v4 Ultra Low Input.

The J segment lost 0 bases and the V segment lost 8 bases, leaving 10 bases of the junction unmatched. There are 18 residues in the CDR3. Whole-study findings and limits: In post-booster samples, most primary-vaccination clones reappeared (approximately 96% CD4, around 87% CD8).

To note about this clonotype: What it binds is not known.

MiXCR, applied by TCRdb to the 5' RACE reads, yields one record per CDR3 protein. The sample shows approximately 300,000 distinct CDR3 sequences, around 13% of them seen only once. This clonotype was sampled from a man aged 25-45 years who received the YFV17D yellow fever vaccine. The material sequenced was CD4+ T cells sorted from PBMCs, taken 45 days after the yellow fever booster vaccination. The chain links TRBV12-3 or TRBV12-4 to TRBJ2-1; the match to TRBD2 covers 13 bases. The CDR3 spells CASSPWTSGSDSYNEQFF. The CDR3 nucleotides read TGTGCCAGCTCCCCGTGGACTAGCGGGAGCGACTCCTACAATGAGCAGTTCTTC.